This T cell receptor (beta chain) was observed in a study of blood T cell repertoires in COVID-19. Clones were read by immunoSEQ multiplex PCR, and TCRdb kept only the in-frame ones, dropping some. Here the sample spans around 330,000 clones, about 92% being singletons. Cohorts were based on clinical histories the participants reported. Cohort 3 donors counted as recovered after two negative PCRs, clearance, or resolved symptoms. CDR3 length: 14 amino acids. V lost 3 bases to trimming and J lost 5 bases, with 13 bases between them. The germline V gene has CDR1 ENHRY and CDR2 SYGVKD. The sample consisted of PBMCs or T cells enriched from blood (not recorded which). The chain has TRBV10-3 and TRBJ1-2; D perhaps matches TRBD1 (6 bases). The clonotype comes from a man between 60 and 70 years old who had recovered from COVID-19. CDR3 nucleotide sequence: TGTGCCATCAGTGATGACGGACAGAGGTATGGCTACACCTTC. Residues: CAISDDGQRYGYTF.